This TCR beta chain was sequenced in a study of T cell responses to AZD1222 COVID-19 vaccine. The study's findings and limits: Breadth and depth of Spike-specific TCRs rose after two AZD1222 doses. The donor group comprised mostly white British people and more females; the analysis possibly underestimated clonal diversity.

As regards this clone: Its antigen is unidentified.

Some clones are missing from TCRdb's copy, which holds only in-frame ones; the method was immunoSEQ multiplex PCR. This table holds 50,000 or so clones, 80% found once. The V gene lost 0 bases and the J gene lost 8 bases, with 15 bases spanning the gap. This CDR3 is built from 15 residues. Germline assignment: CDR1 SGHKS and CDR2 YYEKEE (reference sequence). The source material was peripheral blood, sampled 28 days after the second AZD1222 dose. The receptor's source is an adult who received the AZD1222 COVID-19 vaccine. The gene calls are TRBV5-5 and TRBJ1-5, with D perhaps matching TRBD1 (6 bases). CDR3 sequence (DNA): TGTGCCAGCAGCTTGGAGGCCAGGGGATGGGAGCCCCAGCATTTT. This gives the protein CASSLEARGWEPQHF.